This T cell receptor (beta chain) was retrieved from a study of patients and donors after allogeneic stem cell transplantation (dated by TCRdb to 2018 to 2021). In regard to this clonotype: What this receptor recognizes is not known. No per-base quality is available; no much larger clone lies one base away.

Library prep was done by RT-PCR. Sequencing was carried out with a NextSeq 550. The public reads were reanalyzed by TCRdb: fastp trimming at Q25, MiXCR alignment, in-frame beta chains only. Entries are consolidated by CDR3 protein sequence, retaining the most common genes and DNA. For this sample there are approximately 200,000 distinct CDR3 sequences; 41% appear just once. The ten top clones hold about 35% of the sample. The germline ends are 7 bases apart after V is trimmed by 4 bases and J by 0 bases. Looking up the germline V gene (reference sequence) yields CDR1 MNHEY and CDR2 SMNVEV. Spanning cysteine to phenylalanine, the CDR3 consists of 14 amino acids. Only the CDR3 portion is preserved as DNA: 42 bases, with reading frame beginning at the first base.

The TCR originated in a human donor who was either an allogeneic HSCT recipient or a stem cell or donor lymphocyte infusion donor (not recorded which). It is not recorded whose cells these are; they may come from a transplant donor. The rearranged chain carries TRBV27 and TRBJ2-1, with the D gene not confidently named. The sequenced sample was blood, either unsorted or a sorted T cell fraction (not recorded which). The CDR3 protein: CASSSSSSYNEQFF. The DNA is TGTGCCAGCAGTTCCAGCAGCTCCTACAATGAGCAGTTCTTC.